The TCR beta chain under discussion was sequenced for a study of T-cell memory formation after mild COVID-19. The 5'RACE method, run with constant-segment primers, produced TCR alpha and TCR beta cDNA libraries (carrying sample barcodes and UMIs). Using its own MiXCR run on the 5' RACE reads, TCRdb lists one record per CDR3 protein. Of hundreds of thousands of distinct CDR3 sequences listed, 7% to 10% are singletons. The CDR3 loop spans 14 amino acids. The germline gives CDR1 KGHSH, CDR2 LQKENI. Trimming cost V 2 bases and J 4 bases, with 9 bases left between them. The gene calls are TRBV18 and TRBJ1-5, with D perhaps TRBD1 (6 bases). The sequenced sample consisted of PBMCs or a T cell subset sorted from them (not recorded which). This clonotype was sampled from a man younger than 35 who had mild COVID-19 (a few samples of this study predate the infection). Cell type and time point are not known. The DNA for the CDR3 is TGTGCCAGCTCACCAAGACAGGATAATCAGCCCCAGCATTTT. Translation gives CASSPRQDNQPQHF.